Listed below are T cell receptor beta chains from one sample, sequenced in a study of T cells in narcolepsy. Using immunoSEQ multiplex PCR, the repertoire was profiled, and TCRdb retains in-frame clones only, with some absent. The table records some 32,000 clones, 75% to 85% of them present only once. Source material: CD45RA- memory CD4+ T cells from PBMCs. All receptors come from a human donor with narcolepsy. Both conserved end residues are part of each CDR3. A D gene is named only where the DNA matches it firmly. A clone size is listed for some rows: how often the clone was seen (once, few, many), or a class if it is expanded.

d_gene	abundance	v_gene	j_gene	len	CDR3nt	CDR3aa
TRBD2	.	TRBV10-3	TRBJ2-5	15	TGTGCCATCAGTGTCTTAGCGGGAGTTTGGGAGACCCAGTACTTC	CAISVLAGVWETQYF
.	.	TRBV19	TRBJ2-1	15	TGTGCCAGTAGTATAGTGATGAGTTTTGGGAATGAGCAGTTCTTC	CASSIVMSFGNEQFF
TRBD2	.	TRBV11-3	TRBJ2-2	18	TGTGCCAGCAGCTCCGGGACTAGCGGGAGGGCTAACACCGGGGAGCTGTTTTTT	CASSSGTSGRANTGELFF
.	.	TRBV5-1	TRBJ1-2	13	TGCGCCAGCAGCTTGGACAGGAACTATGGCTACACCTTC	CASSLDRNYGYTF
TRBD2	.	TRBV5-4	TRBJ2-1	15	TGTGCCAGCAGCTTGGGCGGGAGGGCTTACAATGAGCAGTTCTTC	CASSLGGRAYNEQFF
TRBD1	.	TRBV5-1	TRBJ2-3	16	TGCGCCAGCAGCTCCCGACAGGGCCCTCGGACAGATACGCAGTATTTT	CASSSRQGPRTDTQYF
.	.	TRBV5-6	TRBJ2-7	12	TGTGCCAGCAGCTTGCTTCGGGGAGGGCAGTACTTC	CASSLLRGGQYF
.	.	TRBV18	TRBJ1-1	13	TGTGCCAGCTCACCACCTACCGGGATTAGAGCTTTCTTT	CASSPPTGIRAFF
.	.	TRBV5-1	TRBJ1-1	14	TGCGCCAGCAGCTTGTTAGCAGTGAACACTGAAGCTTTCTTT	CASSLLAVNTEAFF
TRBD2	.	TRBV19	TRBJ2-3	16	TGTGCCAGTAGTTCACCCAGCGGGGGCGAAACAGATACGCAGTATTTT	CASSSPSGGETDTQYF
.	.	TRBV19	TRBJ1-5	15	TGTGCCAGTAGTATAGATGGGGGGGGCGGTCAGCCCCAGCATTTT	CASSIDGGGGQPQHF
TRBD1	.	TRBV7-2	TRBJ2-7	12	TGTGCCAGCAGCTCAGGGGGACACGAGCAGTACTTC	CASSSGGHEQYF
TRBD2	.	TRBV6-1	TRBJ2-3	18	TGTGCCAGCAGTGATGATTCGAGGAGCAGCGGGAGAACAGATACGCAGTATTTT	CASSDDSRSSGRTDTQYF
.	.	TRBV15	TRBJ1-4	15	TGTGCCACCAGCAGAGGGTCACAGAGAATTGAAAAACTGTTTTTT	CATSRGSQRIEKLFF
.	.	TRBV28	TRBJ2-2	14	TGTGCCAGCAGTTTATATGGGGGGTCCGGGGAGCTGTTTTTT	CASSLYGGSGELFF
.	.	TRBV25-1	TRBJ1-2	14	TGTGCCAGCAGTGAATCTTCAATCAACGGTGGCTACACCTTC	CASSESSINGGYTF
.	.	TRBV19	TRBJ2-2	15	TGTGCCAGTAGTACGCGGACAGCCAACACCGGGGAGCTGTTTTTT	CASSTRTANTGELFF
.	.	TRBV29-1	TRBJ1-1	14	TGCAGCGGGCACGCGACGGAAAGGAACACTGAAGCTTTCTTT	CSGHATERNTEAFF
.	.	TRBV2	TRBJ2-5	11	TGTGCCAGCAGTTGGCAAGAGACCCAGTACTTC	CASSWQETQYF
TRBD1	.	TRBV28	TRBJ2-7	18	TGTGCCAGCAGTTTTCCCACCGGGACAGGGCAGGGATCCTACGAGCAGTACTTC	CASSFPTGTGQGSYEQYF
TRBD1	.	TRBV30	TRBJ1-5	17	TGTGCCTGGAGTGCCAACAGGGGCGGAGATAGCAATCAGCCCCAGCATTTT	CAWSANRGGDSNQPQHF
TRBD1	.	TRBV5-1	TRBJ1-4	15	TGCGCCAGCAGCCGTACAGGGGAGGCGATTGAAAAACTGTTTTTT	CASSRTGEAIEKLFF
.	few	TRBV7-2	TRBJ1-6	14	TGTGCCAGCAGCCCCTCATTAATGGGGTCACCCCTCCACTTT	CASSPSLMGSPLHF
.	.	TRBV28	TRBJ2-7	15	TGTGCCAGCAGTTTTGTGCGGCGGCTACCTCTCGAGCAGTACTTC	CASSFVRRLPLEQYF
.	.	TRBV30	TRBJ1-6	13	TGTGCCTGGAGTGAGGTAGACAATTCACCCCTCCACTTT	CAWSEVDNSPLHF
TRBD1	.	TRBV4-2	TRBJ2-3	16	TGTGCCAGCAGCTCCCTCGGGACAGGGGCCGGGGATACGCAGTATTTT	CASSSLGTGAGDTQYF
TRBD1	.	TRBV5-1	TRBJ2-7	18	TGCGCCAGCAGCCTGCGGACAGGGACAGCACTTCGGGTCGTCGAGCAGTACTTC	CASSLRTGTALRVVEQYF
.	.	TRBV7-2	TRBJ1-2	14	TGTGCCAGCAGCTTAGGGCTGGCAAACTATGGCTACACCTTC	CASSLGLANYGYTF
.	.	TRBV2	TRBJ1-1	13	TGTGCCAGCAGTGAGCAGGAGGGGCGCGGAGCTTTCTTT	CASSEQEGRGAFF
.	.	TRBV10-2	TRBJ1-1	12	TGCGCCAGCACTGACTTTCGCGGGGAAGCTTTCTTT	CASTDFRGEAFF
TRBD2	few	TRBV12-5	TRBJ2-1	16	TGTGCTAGTGGTTTGTCCCCCGGGAGGGTCACCAATGAGCAGTTCTTC	CASGLSPGRVTNEQFF
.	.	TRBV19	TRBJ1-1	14	TGTGCCAGTAGTGGAACAGGGTCGGGCACTGAAGCTTTCTTT	CASSGTGSGTEAFF
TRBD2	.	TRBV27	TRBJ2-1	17	TGTGCCAGCAGTCCAAAGGGACTAGCGGCCTCCTACAATGAGCAGTTCTTC	CASSPKGLAASYNEQFF